These 8 T cell receptor beta chains originate from one sample sequenced in a study of shared clonotypes between healthy human individuals. TCRdb keeps only in-frame clones here, not all; method: immunoSEQ multiplex PCR. The data hold about 1.5 million clones, with approximately 98% observed a single time. The sequencing input was naive CD4+ T cells sorted from blood. Subset indicated: CD45RA+ positively selected. The receptors stem from a man aged 25-45 years in good health.

The chain uses TRBV7-8 and TRBJ1-2, with unresolved D. The length of the CDR3 is 13 residues. Trimming took off 8 bases at V and 2 bases at J, with 12 bases between the two ends. CDR1 and CDR2 from the germline V gene are SGHVS and FQNEAQ. The CDR3 region has the DNA TGTGCCAGCGCTCTTGGCCTCAACTATGGCTACACCTTC. This translates into CASALGLNYGYTF.

This chain links TRBV18 with TRBJ2-4, with D perhaps matching TRBD1 (6 bases). In germline, CDR1 is KGHSH, CDR2 LQKENI. The germline V and J ends were trimmed by 4 bases and 8 bases, with 9 bases remaining between them. The CDR3 runs 12 residues. The CDR3 DNA sequence: TGTGCCAGCTCACGCAGGGGCGACATTCAGTACTTC. Encoded protein: CASSRRGDIQYF.

This chain links TRBV7-3 with TRBJ2-2, with TRBD2 as a possible D gene (5 bases). Trimming shortened V by 0 bases and J by 5 bases, and 16 bases separated the two germline ends. Germline CDR1 is SGHTA and CDR2 is FQGTGA. The CDR3 totals 17 residues. The CDR3 region is CASSLTDPLRGTGELFF. The CDR3 nucleotides are TGTGCCAGCAGCTTAACGGACCCACTACGAGGGACCGGGGAGCTGTTTTTT.

This clone was detected once. The chain couples TRBV18 to TRBJ1-5; 8 bases fit TRBD1. V dropped 1 base and J dropped 7; count of bases not matched to a gene: 6. The CDR3 totals 15 residues. The germline CDR1 and CDR2 sequences are KGHSH and LQKENI. The CDR3 sequence: CASSPLPGGVQPQHF. CDR3 nucleotides: TGTGCCAGCTCACCACTTCCAGGGGGCGTCCAGCCCCAGCATTTT.

To note about this clone: This specimen includes other DNA sequences encoding the same CDR3. CDR3 nucleotides: TGTGCCAGCTCACCCCGACAGGGGGCAGATACGCAGTATTTT. This codes for CASSPRQGADTQYF. The chain has TRBV18 and TRBJ2-3, with 9 bases aligning to TRBD1. This CDR3 spans 14 amino acids. V gave up 3 bases and J gave up 4 bases; unmatched junction bases: 2. Germline V CDR1 and CDR2: KGHSH, LQKENI.

The chain is built from TRBV5-1 and TRBJ2-7; 7 nucleotides line up with TRBD1. Per germline, CDR1 SGHRS and CDR2 YFSETQ. The CDR3 is made up of 12 amino acids. The V gene end was trimmed by 7 bases and the J gene end by 5 bases; junction bases not matched to a gene: 6. CDR3 sequence: CASHTDRDEQYF. CDR3 nucleotides: TGCGCCAGCCATACAGACAGGGACGAGCAGTACTTC.

J is TRBJ1-1 and V is TRBV5-1; no reliable D call. With 4 bases removed from V and 1 base from J, the gap between germline ends came to 17 bases. This CDR3 spans 16 amino acids. In germline, CDR1 is SGHRS, CDR2 YFSETQ. The CDR3 loop reads CASSPFNRRQNTEAFF. The CDR3 DNA follows: TGCGCCAGCAGCCCCTTTAACCGACGCCAGAACACTGAAGCTTTCTTT.

This sequence joins TRBV4-3 and TRBJ1-4; D remains ambiguous. V was pared by 1 base and J by 4 bases, with 4 bases between. The germline V gene encodes CDR1 LGHNA and CDR2 YSLEER. CDR3 length: 13 amino acids. DNA for the CDR3: TGCGCCAGCAGCCAAGGATTTAATGAAAAACTGTTTTTT. Protein product: CASSQGFNEKLFF.